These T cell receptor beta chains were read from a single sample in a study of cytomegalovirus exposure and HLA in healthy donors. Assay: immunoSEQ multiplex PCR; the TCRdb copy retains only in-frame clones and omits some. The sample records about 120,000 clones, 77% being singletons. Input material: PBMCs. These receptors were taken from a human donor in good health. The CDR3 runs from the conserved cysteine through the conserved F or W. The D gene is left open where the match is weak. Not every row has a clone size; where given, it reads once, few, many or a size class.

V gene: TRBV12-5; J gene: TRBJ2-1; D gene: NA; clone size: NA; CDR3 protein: CASGTGTRNNEQFF; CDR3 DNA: TGTGCTAGTGGCACCGGGACACGAAACAATGAGCAGTTCTTC
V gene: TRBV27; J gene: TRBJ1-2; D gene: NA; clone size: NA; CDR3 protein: CASSLRGTFAGYTF; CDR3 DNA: TGTGCCAGCAGTTTAAGGGGGACATTTGCTGGCTACACCTTC
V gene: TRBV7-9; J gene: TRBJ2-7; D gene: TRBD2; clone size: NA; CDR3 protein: CASSSGAGGDPYEQYF; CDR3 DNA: TGTGCCAGCAGCTCCGGAGCGGGAGGCGACCCCTACGAGCAGTACTTC
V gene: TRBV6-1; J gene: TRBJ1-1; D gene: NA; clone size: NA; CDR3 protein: CASRQKGGMNTEAFF; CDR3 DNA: TGTGCCAGCAGACAGAAAGGGGGAATGAACACTGAAGCTTTCTTT
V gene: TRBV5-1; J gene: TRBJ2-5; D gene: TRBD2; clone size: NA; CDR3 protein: CASSLRASGREGQYF; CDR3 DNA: TGCGCCAGCAGCTTACGGGCTAGCGGGAGGGAAGGGCAGTACTTC
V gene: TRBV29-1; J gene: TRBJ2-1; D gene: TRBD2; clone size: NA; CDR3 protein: CSVVEREAYNEQFF; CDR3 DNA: TGCAGCGTTGTAGAGCGGGAGGCCTACAATGAGCAGTTCTTC
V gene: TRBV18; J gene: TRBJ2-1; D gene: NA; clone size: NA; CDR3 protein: CASSPRVIGRGDEQFF; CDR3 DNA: TGTGCCAGCTCACCACGTGTAATCGGGAGAGGGGATGAGCAGTTCTTC
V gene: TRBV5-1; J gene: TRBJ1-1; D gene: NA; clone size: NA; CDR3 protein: CASSLQTGVNTEAFF; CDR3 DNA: TGCGCCAGCAGCCTACAGACAGGAGTGAACACTGAAGCTTTCTTT
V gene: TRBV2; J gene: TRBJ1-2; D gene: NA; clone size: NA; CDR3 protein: CASTRGFYGYTF; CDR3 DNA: TGTGCCAGCACCCGGGGGTTCTATGGCTACACCTTC
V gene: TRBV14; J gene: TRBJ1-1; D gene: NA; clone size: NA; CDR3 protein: CASSQDGNTEAFF; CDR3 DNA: TGTGCCAGCAGCCAAGACGGGAACACTGAAGCTTTCTTT
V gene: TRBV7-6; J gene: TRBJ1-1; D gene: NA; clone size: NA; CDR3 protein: CASSHNRDTEAFF; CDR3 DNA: TGTGCCAGCAGCCACAACAGGGATACTGAAGCTTTCTTT
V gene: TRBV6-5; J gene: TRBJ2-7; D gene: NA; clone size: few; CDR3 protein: CASMGAGDYEQYF; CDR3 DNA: TGTGCCAGCATGGGGGCAGGGGACTACGAGCAGTACTTC
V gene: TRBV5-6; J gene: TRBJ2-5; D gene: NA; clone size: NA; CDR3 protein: CASSLAGRAVGETQYF; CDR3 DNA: TGTGCCAGCAGCTTGGCCGGACGAGCGGTGGGGGAGACCCAGTACTTC
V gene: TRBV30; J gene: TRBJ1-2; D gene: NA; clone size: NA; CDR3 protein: CAWKPVFWYGYTF; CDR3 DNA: TGTGCCTGGAAGCCGGTTTTTTGGTATGGCTACACCTTC
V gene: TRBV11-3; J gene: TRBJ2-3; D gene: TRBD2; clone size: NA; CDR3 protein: CASSFPGLAGTDTQYF; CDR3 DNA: TGTGCCAGCAGCTTCCCGGGACTAGCGGGAACAGATACGCAGTATTTT
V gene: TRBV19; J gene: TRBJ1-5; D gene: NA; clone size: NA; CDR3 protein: CASSIDINSNQPQHF; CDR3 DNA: TGTGCCAGTAGTATAGATATTAACTCTAATCAGCCCCAGCATTTT
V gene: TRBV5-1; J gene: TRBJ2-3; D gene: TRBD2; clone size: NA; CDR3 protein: CASSLEGSGAYTDTQYF; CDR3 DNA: TGCGCCAGCAGCTTGGAAGGTAGCGGGGCATACACAGATACGCAGTATTTT
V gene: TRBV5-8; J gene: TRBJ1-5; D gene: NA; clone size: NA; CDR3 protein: CASALTRGNLNQPQHF; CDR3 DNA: TGTGCCAGCGCCTTAACTAGGGGGAACTTAAATCAGCCCCAGCATTTT
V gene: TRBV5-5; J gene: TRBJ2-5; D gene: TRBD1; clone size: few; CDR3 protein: CASSLGGQQETQYF; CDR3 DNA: TGTGCCAGCAGCTTGGGGGGACAGCAAGAGACCCAGTACTTC
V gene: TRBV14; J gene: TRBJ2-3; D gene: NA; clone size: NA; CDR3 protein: CASSQEWGTLITDTQYF; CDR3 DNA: TGTGCCAGCAGCCAAGAGTGGGGGACACTTATCACAGATACGCAGTATTTT
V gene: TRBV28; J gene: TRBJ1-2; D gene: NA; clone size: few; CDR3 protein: CASRDSPPETYGYTF; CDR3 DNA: TGTGCCAGCAGGGACAGCCCTCCCGAGACCTATGGCTACACCTTC
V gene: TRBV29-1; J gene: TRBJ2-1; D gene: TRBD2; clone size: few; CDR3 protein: CSVVTLTGLAGGGSSYNEQFF; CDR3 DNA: TGCAGCGTCGTAACCCTCACCGGACTAGCGGGAGGGGGGAGCTCCTACAATGAGCAGTTCTTC
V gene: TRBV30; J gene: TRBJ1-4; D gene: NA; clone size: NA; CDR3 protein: CAWSVDRNNEKLFF; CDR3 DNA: TGTGCCTGGAGTGTAGACAGGAATAATGAAAAACTGTTTTTT
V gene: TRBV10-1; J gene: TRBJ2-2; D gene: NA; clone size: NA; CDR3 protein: CASSEAGSGNTGELFF; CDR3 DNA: TGCGCCAGCAGTGAGGCTGGTAGCGGGAACACCGGGGAGCTGTTTTTT
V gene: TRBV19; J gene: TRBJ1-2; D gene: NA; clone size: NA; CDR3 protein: CASSQDYGYTF; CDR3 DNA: TGTGCCAGTAGTCAGGACTATGGCTACACCTTC
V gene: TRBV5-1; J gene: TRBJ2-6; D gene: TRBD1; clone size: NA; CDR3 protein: CASSAARGQGTLSGANGLTF; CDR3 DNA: TGCGCCAGCAGCGCGGCGAGGGGACAGGGTACCCTCTCTGGGGCCAACGGCCTGACTTTC
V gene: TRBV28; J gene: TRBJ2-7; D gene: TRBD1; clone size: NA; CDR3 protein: CASSGQGARHEQYF; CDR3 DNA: TGTGCCAGCAGCGGTCAGGGGGCGCGCCACGAGCAGTACTTC
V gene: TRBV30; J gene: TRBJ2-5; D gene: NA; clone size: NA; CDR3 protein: CAWSVRRGGETQYF; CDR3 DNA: TGTGCCTGGAGTGTACGTAGGGGGGGGGAGACCCAGTACTTC
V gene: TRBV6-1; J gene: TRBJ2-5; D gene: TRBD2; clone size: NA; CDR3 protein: CASSENFWLSSLAGVWETQYF; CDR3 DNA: TGTGCCAGCAGTGAAAACTTTTGGCTTTCGTCACTAGCGGGAGTCTGGGAGACCCAGTACTTC
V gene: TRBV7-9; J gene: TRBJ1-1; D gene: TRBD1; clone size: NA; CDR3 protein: CASSFRTGGNTEALF; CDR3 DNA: TGTGCCAGCAGCTTTCGGACAGGGGGGAACACTGAAGCTCTCTTT
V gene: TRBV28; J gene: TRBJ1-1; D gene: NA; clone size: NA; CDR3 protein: CASRDRDINMNTEAFF; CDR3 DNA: TGTGCCAGCAGGGACCGGGACATAAATATGAACACTGAAGCTTTCTTT
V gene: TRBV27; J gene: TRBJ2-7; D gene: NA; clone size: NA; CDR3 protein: CASSSPSYEQYF; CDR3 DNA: TGTGCCAGCAGTTCACCTAGCTACGAGCAGTACTTC
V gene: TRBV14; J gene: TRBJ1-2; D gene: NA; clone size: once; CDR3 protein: CASSQEDGYTF; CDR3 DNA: TGTGCCAGCAGCCAGGAGGATGGCTACACCTTC
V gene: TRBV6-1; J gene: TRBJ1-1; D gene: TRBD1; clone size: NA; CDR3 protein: CASNTGGGNTEAFF; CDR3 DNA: TGTGCCAGCAATACAGGGGGGGGAAACACTGAAGCTTTCTTT
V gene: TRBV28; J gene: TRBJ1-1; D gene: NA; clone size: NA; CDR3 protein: CASIPTRGMNTEAFF; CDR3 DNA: TGTGCCAGCATCCCCACGCGGGGCATGAACACTGAAGCTTTCTTT
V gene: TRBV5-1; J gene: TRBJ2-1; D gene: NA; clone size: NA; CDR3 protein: CASSLIAVEQFF; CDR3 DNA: TGCGCCAGCAGCCTGATAGCGGTTGAGCAGTTCTTC
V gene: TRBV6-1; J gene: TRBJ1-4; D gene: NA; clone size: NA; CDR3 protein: CASSRQEFNEKLFF; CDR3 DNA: TGTGCCAGCAGTCGACAGGAGTTTAATGAAAAACTGTTTTTT
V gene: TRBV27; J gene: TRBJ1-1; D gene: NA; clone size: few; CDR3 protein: CASSYGTRSTEAFF; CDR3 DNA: TGTGCCAGCAGTTACGGGACTCGCAGCACTGAAGCTTTCTTT
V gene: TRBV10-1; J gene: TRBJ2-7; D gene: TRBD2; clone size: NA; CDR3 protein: CASRTSAASEQYF; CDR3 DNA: TGCGCCAGCAGAACTAGCGCCGCGAGTGAGCAGTACTTC
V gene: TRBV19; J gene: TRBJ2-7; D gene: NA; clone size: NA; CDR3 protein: CASSNQGTAYEQYF; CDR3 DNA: TGTGCCAGTAGTAACCAGGGTACGGCCTACGAGCAGTACTTC
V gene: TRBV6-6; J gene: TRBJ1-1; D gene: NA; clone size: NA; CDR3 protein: CASSYSGTVMNTEAFF; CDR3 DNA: TGTGCCAGCAGTTACTCGGGCACGGTGATGAACACTGAAGCTTTCTTT
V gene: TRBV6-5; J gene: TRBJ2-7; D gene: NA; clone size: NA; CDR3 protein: CASSYLGHEQYF; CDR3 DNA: TGTGCCAGCAGTTATCTAGGCCACGAGCAGTACTTC
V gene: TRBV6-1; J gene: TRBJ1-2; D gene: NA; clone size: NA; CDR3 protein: CASSEAGGYGYTF; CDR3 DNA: TGTGCCAGCAGTGAAGCAGGGGGCTATGGCTACACCTTC
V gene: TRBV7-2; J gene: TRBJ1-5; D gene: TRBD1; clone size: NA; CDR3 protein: CASSPRVGTGGRQPQHF; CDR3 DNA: TGTGCCAGCAGCCCTAGGGTCGGGACAGGGGGAAGACAGCCCCAGCATTTT
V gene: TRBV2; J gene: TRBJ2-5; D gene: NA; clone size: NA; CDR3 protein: CASPTGGGDLETQYF; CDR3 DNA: TGTGCCAGCCCCACGGGGGGCGGAGATTTGGAGACCCAGTACTTC
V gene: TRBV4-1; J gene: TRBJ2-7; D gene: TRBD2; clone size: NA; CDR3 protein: CASSHAATSGSYEQYF; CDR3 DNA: TGCGCCAGCAGCCACGCAGCGACTAGCGGGAGCTACGAGCAGTACTTC
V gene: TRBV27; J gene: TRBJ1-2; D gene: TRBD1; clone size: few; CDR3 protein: CASKGAGPYGYTF; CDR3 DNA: TGTGCCAGCAAGGGGGCAGGGCCCTATGGCTACACCTTC
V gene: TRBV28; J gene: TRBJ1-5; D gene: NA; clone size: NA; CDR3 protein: CASSNTGMRKGNQPQHF; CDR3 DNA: TGTGCCAGCAGTAATACAGGGATGAGAAAGGGCAATCAGCCCCAGCATTTT
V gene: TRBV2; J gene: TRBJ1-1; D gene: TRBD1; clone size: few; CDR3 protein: CASRSDTTTGTGIGAFF; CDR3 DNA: TGTGCCAGCAGATCCGACACTACCACCGGGACAGGGATCGGCGCTTTCTTT
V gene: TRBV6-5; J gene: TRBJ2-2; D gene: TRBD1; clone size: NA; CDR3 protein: CAGRQGAGELFF; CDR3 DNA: TGTGCCGGGAGACAGGGGGCCGGGGAGCTGTTTTTT
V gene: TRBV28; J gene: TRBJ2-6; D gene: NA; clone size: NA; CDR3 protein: CASSLFSPGANVLTF; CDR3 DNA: TGTGCCAGCAGTTTATTCTCTCCTGGGGCCAACGTCCTGACTTTC
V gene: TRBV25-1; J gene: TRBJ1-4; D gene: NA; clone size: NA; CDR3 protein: CASSERGGSNEKLFF; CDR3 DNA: TGTGCCAGCAGTGAACGGGGGGGGTCTAATGAAAAACTGTTTTTT
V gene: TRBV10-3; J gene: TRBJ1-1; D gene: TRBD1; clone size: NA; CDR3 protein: CAISERVTGAGTEAFF; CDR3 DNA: TGTGCCATCAGTGAGAGGGTGACAGGGGCGGGGACTGAAGCTTTCTTT
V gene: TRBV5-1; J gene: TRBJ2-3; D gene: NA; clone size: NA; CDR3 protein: CASSHLGGATDTQYF; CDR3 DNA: TGCGCCAGCAGCCACCTTGGGGGGGCCACAGATACGCAGTATTTT
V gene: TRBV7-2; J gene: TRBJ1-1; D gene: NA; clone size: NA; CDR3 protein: CASSYGQKNTEAFF; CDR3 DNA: TGTGCCAGCAGCTATGGACAGAAGAACACTGAAGCTTTCTTT
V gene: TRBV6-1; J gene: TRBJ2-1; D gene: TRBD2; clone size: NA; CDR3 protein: CASSELAGGYSYNEQFF; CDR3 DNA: TGTGCCAGCAGTGAACTAGCGGGAGGCTACTCCTACAATGAGCAGTTCTTC
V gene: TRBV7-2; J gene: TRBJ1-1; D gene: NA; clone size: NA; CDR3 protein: CASSRNRDTEAFF; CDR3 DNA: TGTGCCAGCAGCCGGAACAGGGACACTGAAGCTTTCTTT
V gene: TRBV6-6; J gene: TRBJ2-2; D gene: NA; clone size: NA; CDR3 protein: CASTDGGATDTGELFF; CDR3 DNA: TGTGCCAGCACCGACGGAGGGGCAACTGACACCGGGGAGCTGTTTTTT
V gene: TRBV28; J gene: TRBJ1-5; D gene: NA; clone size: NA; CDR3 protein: CASSLMGARNQPQHF; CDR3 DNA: TGTGCCAGCAGCTTAATGGGGGCCAGGAATCAGCCCCAGCATTTT
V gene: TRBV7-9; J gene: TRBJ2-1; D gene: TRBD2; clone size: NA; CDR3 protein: CASIERESSYNEQFF; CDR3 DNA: TGTGCCAGCATTGAGCGGGAGAGCTCCTACAATGAGCAGTTCTTC